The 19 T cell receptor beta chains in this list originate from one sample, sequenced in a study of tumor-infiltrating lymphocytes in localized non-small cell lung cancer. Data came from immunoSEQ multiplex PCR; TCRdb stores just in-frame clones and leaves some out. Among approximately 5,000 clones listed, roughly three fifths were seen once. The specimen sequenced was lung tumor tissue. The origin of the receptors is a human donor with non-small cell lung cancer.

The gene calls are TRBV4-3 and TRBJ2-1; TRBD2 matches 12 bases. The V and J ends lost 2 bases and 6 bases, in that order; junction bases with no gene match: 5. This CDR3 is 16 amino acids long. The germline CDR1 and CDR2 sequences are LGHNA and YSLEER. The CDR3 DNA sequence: TGCGCCAGCAGCCAAAGAAGGGGACTAGCGGGCAATGAGCAGTTCTTC. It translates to CASSQRRGLAGNEQFF.

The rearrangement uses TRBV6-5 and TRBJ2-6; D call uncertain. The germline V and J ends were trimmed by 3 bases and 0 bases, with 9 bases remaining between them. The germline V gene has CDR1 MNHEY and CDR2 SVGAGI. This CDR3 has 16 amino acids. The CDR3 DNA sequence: TGTGCCAGCAGTTATTCCCGTAGCTCTGGGGCCAACGTCCTGACTTTC. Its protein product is CASSYSRSSGANVLTF.

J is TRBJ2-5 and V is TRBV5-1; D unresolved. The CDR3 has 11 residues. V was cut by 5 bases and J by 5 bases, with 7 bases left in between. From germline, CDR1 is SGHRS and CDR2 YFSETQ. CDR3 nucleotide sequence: TGCGCCAGCAGTTACCGGGAGACCCAGTACTTC. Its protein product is CASSYRETQYF.

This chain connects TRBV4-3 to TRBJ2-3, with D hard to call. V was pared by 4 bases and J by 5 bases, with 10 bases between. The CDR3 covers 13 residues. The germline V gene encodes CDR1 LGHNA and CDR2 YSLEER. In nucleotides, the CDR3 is TGCGCCAGCAGCCCCCCGTACGGAGATACGCAGTATTTT. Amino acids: CASSPPYGDTQYF.

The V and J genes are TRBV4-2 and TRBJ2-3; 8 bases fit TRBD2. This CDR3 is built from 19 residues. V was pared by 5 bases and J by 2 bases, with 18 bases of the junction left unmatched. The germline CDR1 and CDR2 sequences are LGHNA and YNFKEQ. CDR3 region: CASSTRILAEASLTDTQYF. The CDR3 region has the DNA TGTGCCAGCAGCACGCGTATACTAGCGGAAGCCTCCCTCACAGATACGCAGTATTTT.

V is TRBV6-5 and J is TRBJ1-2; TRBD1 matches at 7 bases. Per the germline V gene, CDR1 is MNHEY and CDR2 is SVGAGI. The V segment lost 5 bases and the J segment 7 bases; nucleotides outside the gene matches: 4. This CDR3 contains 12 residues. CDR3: CASSATGVGYTF. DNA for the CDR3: TGTGCCAGCAGTGCTACAGGGGTTGGCTACACCTTC.

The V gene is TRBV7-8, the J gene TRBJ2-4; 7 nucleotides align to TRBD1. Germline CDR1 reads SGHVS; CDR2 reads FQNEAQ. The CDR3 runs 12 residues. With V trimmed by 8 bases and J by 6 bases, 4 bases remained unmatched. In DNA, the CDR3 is TGTGCCAGCGCCCCAGGGGGAAACATTCAGTACTTC. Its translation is CASAPGGNIQYF. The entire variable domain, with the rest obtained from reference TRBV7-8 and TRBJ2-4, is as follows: GAGVSQSPRYKVAKRGQDVALRCDPISGHVSLFWYQQALGQGPEFLTYFQNEAQLDKSGLPSDRFFAERPEGSVSTLKIQRTQQEDSAVYLCASAPGGNIQYFGAGTRLSVL.

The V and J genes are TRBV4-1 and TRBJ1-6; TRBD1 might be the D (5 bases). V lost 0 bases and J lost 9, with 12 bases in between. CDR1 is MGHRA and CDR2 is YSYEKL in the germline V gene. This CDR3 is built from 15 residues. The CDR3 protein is CASSQEQGPFSPLHF. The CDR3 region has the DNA TGCGCCAGCAGCCAAGAGCAGGGACCTTTTTCACCCCTCCACTTT.

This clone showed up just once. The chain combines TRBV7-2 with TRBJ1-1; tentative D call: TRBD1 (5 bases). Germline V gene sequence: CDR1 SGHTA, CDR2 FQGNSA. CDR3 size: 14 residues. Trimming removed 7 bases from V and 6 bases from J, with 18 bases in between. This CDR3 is CASNPPGLGAEAFF. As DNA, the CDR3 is TGTGCCAGCAACCCCCCAGGTCTAGGGGCTGAAGCTTTCTTT.

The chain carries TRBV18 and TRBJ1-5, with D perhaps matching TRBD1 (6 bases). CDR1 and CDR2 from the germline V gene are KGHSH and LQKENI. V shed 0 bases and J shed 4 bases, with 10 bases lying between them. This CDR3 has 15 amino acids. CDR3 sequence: CASSPPGRGNQPQHF. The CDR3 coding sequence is TGTGCCAGCTCACCACCGGGCAGGGGAAATCAGCCCCAGCATTTT.

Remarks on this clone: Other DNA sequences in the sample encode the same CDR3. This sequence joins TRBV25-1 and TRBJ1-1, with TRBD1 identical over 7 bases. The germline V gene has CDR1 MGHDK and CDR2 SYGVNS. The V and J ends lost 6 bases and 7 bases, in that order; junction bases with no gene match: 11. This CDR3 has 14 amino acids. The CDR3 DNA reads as TGTGCCAGCAGCAAAAGGAACAGGGGCGGTGAAGCTTTCTTT. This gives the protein CASSKRNRGGEAFF.

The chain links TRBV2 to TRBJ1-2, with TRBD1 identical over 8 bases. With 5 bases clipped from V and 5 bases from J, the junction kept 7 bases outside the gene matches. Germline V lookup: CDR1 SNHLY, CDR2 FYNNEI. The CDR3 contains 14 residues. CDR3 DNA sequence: TGTGCCAGCAGTCCCGACAGGGGAAAATATGGCTACACCTTC. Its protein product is CASSPDRGKYGYTF.

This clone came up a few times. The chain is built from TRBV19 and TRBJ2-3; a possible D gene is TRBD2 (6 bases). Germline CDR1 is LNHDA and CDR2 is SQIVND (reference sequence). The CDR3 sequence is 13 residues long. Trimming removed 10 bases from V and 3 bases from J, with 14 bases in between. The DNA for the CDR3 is TGTGCCACTAACGCGGGGAGAACAGATACGCAGTATTTT. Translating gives CATNAGRTDTQYF.

This chain's CDR3 is CASTPLAGGIDTQYF. CDR3 DNA sequence: TGTGCCAGCACCCCACTAGCGGGGGGGATAGATACGCAGTATTTT. V usage is TRBV28 and J usage is TRBJ2-3; the match to TRBD2 covers 13 bases. Germline CDR1 and CDR2: MDHEN and SYDVKM. CDR3 length: 15 residues. V dropped 7 bases and J dropped 5; count of bases not matched to a gene: 6.

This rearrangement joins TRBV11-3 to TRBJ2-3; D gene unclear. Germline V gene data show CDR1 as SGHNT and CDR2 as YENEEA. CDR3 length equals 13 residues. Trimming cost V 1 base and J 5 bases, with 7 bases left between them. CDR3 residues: CASSLGGEDTQYF. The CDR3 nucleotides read TGTGCCAGCAGCTTAGGAGGTGAAGATACGCAGTATTTT.

CDR3 sequence: CASSLGGLSNTEAFF. The CDR3 coding sequence is TGCGCCAGCAGCTTGGGGGGACTCTCGAACACTGAAGCTTTCTTT. The chain combines TRBV5-1 with TRBJ1-1; possibly TRBD1 for D (5 bases). Germline-derived CDR1 and CDR2 are SGHRS and YFSETQ. The CDR3 is 15 amino acids. Trimming removed 0 bases from V and 1 base from J, with 10 bases in between.

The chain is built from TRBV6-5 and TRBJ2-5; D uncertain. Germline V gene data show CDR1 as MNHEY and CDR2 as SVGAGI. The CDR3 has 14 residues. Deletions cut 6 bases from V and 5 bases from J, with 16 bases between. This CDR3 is CASSRFGLVETQYF. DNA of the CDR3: TGTGCCAGCAGCCGCTTTGGCCTCGTGGAGACCCAGTACTTC.

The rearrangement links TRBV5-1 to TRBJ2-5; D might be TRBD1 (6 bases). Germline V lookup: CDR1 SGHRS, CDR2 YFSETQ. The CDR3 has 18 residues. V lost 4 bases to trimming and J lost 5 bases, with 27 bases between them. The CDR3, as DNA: TGCGCCAGCAGCCAGGGATTTCCGGCAGGGGTGCCGGCGGAGACCCAGTACTTC. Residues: CASSQGFPAGVPAETQYF.

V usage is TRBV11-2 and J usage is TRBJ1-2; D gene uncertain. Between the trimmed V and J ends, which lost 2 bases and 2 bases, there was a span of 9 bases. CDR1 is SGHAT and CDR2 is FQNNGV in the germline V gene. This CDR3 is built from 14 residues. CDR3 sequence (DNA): TGTGCCAGCAGCTTAAGGCTGGAGAACTATGGCTACACCTTC. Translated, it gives CASSLRLENYGYTF.